A single sample is the source of the 27 T cell receptor beta chains below, sequenced in a study of early T cells in non-severe SARS-CoV-2 infection. MiXCR was run by TCRdb on the 5' RACE reads, yielding one entry per CDR3 protein. The sample consists of around 50,000 distinct CDR3 sequences, approximately 9.4% of them appearing once. Sample: whole blood. These receptor sequences come from an adult who was a healthcare worker with PCR-confirmed SARS-CoV-2 infection or an uninfected control (not recorded which).

In this sample, this clonotype turned up a few times. This chain connects TRBV7-9 to TRBJ1-2, with TRBD1 matching over 7 bases. Germline assignment: CDR1 SEHNR and CDR2 FQNEAQ (reference sequence). Germline trimming cut 5 bases from V and 1 base from J; bases unmatched to any gene: 10. This CDR3 has 16 residues. CDR3 region: CASSPSGGGYNYGYTF. The CDR3 DNA reads as TGTGCCAGCAGCCCATCAGGGGGAGGGTATAACTATGGCTACACCTTC.

The J gene is TRBJ1-1, the V gene TRBV12-5, with D hard to call. This CDR3 is 13 amino acids long. V was cut by 6 bases and J by 5 bases, with 13 bases left in between. CDR1 is LGHNT, CDR2 FRNRAP, per germline. The CDR3 protein is CASGADGPTEAFF. DNA for the CDR3: TGTGCTAGTGGGGCGGATGGGCCAACTGAAGCTTTCTTT.

This clonotype has at least ten counts. The chain combines TRBV29-1 with TRBJ2-5; perhaps TRBD1 as D (6 bases). The germline V gene has CDR1 SQVTM and CDR2 ANQGSEA. The V end lost 7 bases, the J end lost 4 bases, and 19 bases lay between the germline ends. The CDR3 loop spans 14 amino acids. The CDR3: CSALLLGAGETQYF. As DNA, the CDR3 is TGCAGCGCCCTGTTGTTGGGGGCAGGAGAGACCCAGTACTTC.

This clonotype was seen repeatedly, ten times or more. The DNA is omitted, as the CDR3 cannot be located on it reliably, and the CDR3 follows TCRdb's listing. The rearrangement joins TRBV6-2 or TRBV6-3 to TRBJ2-2; no check of the table's D call, TRBD2, against the DNA was made. 15 amino acids form the CDR3, both terminal residues included. CDR1 MNHEY and CDR2 SVGEGT come from the germline V gene. CDR3 region: CASSYRAGEPGSCFF.

In its sample, this clonotype was seen many times. V gene TRBV7-9 combines with J gene TRBJ1-1; the D is unclear. CDR3 length: 16 residues. Germline V gene data show CDR1 as SEHNR and CDR2 as FQNEAQ (reference sequence). V was cut by 4 bases and J by 4 bases, with 19 bases left in between. The CDR3 protein is CASSSPLTAHTTEAFF. In nucleotides, the CDR3 is TGTGCCAGCAGCTCCCCGTTGACTGCTCATACCACTGAAGCTTTCTTT.

This clonotype was observed a few times. V and J are TRBV6-5 and TRBJ2-3; unclear D gene. CDR1 is MNHEY and CDR2 is SVGAGI in the germline V gene. The CDR3 sequence is 14 residues long. Trimming shortened V by 4 bases and J by 0 bases, and 8 bases separated the two germline ends. CDR3 region: CASSSSLSTDTQYF. For the CDR3, the DNA is TGTGCCAGCAGTTCCTCGTTGAGCACAGATACGCAGTATTTT.

Many counts were recorded for this clonotype. The CDR3 is CASSLEAVAGGRPDTQYF. The DNA of the CDR3 is TGTGCCAGCAGCTTAGAGGCGGTGGCGGGAGGGCGCCCAGATACGCAGTATTTT. The rearrangement uses TRBV7-6 and TRBJ2-3; TRBD2 aligns across 9 bases. The CDR3 is made up of 18 amino acids. The J segment lost 4 bases and the V segment lost 1 base, leaving 12 bases of the junction unmatched. The V gene's germline CDR1 is SGHVS and CDR2 FNYEAQ.

J is TRBJ2-7 and V is TRBV10-1; D unresolved. The germline V and J ends were trimmed by 6 bases and 5 bases, with 11 bases remaining between them. CDR3 length: 12 amino acids. Germline CDR1 and CDR2: WNHNN and SYGVQD (reference sequence). Here the CDR3 DNA reads TGCGCCAGCAGCCCTGACATCCACGAGCAGTACTTC. Its translation is CASSPDIHEQYF.

The chain is built from TRBV27 and TRBJ1-1; D is possibly TRBD1 (6 bases). The CDR3 runs to 13 residues. Germline CDR1 is MNHEY and CDR2 is SMNVEV (reference sequence). Between the trimmed V and J ends, which lost 5 bases and 5 bases, there was a span of 12 bases. The DNA for the CDR3 is TGTGCCAGCAGTCGCAGGGGATTGACTGAAGCTTTCTTT. It specifies CASSRRGLTEAFF.

The chain combines TRBV7-9 with TRBJ1-1; possible D gene TRBD1, 5 bases. V was cut by 4 bases and J by 9 bases, with 15 bases left in between. This CDR3 spans 13 amino acids. Germline loops: CDR1 SEHNR, CDR2 FQNEAQ (reference sequence). The CDR3 DNA reads as TGTGCCAGCAGCTCAGCGACAGTGCCCCAAGCTTTCTTT. It encodes CASSSATVPQAFF.

The V and J genes are TRBV2 and TRBJ2-1, with D maybe TRBD2 (5 bases). This CDR3 has 15 residues. V lost 5 bases to trimming and J lost 8 bases, with 19 bases between them. CDR1 is SNHLY, CDR2 FYNNEI, per germline. Written as DNA, the CDR3 is TGTGCCAGCAGTTCCACCCCCAGTAAGAGGGATGAGCAGTTCTTC. It yields the protein CASSSTPSKRDEQFF.

The V call is TRBV29-1, the J call TRBJ2-7; 7 nucleotides agree with TRBD1. The CDR3 runs 12 residues. Trimming cost V 3 bases and J 2 bases; bases outside gene matches: 1. Germline V CDR1 and CDR2: SQVTM, ANQGSEA. In nucleotides, the CDR3 is TGCAGCGTTGAGGGGACAGCCTACGAGCAGTACTTC. It is translated as CSVEGTAYEQYF.

This clonotype was seen many times. The chain is built from TRBV7-9 and TRBJ2-7; D is perhaps TRBD1 (6 bases). Trimming took 4 bases from V and 3 from J, leaving 22 bases between them. Per germline, CDR1 SEHNR and CDR2 FQNEAQ (reference sequence). The CDR3 is made up of 17 amino acids. The CDR3 loop is CASSWGRRPYPHYEQYF. CDR3 in DNA: TGTGCCAGCAGCTGGGGGCGGAGGCCGTACCCTCACTACGAGCAGTACTTC.

This chain connects TRBV6-5 to TRBJ2-7; D possibly corresponds to TRBD2 (5 bases). CDR3 length: 14 amino acids. CDR1 and CDR2 from the germline V gene are MNHEY and SVGAGI. The ends were cut back, 6 bases at V and 2 bases at J, with 14 bases in the middle. CDR3 in amino acids: CASRPEDAAYEQYF. As DNA, the CDR3 is TGTGCCAGCAGACCGGAGGACGCAGCCTACGAGCAGTACTTC.

This clonotype is termed medium-sized. The chain joins TRBV19 to TRBJ2-1; 9 nucleotides line up with TRBD1. Germline V gives CDR1 LNHDA, CDR2 SQIVND (reference sequence). With V trimmed by 4 bases and J by 0 bases, 13 bases remained unmatched. The CDR3 is 19 residues long. The CDR3 DNA reads TGTGCCAGTAGTAACAAGGGACCGGGACAGGGAAGCTCCTACAATGAGCAGTTCTTC. This translates into CASSNKGPGQGSSYNEQFF.

This clonotype came up many times. This rearrangement joins TRBV2 to TRBJ2-3, with no clear D. This CDR3 is 10 amino acids long. Looked up from germline, CDR1 is SNHLY and CDR2 is FYNNEI. V lost 6 bases and J lost 7, with 5 bases in between. CDR3 protein: CASRGYTQYF. The CDR3 DNA follows: TGTGCCAGCAGGGGTTATACGCAGTATTTT.

Many counts were recorded for this clonotype. This chain connects TRBV6-5 to TRBJ2-1; TRBD2 matches at 8 bases. CDR3 length: 15 amino acids. V shed 5 bases, J shed 0 bases, and the junction held 3 bases outside the gene matches. From germline, CDR1 is MNHEY and CDR2 SVGAGI. CDR3 loop: CASSRSGSSYNEQFF. The CDR3 DNA reads TGTGCCAGCAGTAGAAGCGGGAGCTCCTACAATGAGCAGTTCTTC.

This clonotype was observed at least ten times. The rearrangement uses TRBV5-1 and TRBJ2-1; the D gene is possibly TRBD2 (6 bases). Trimming shortened V by 4 bases and J by 1 base, and 12 bases separated the two germline ends. In germline, CDR1 is SGHRS, CDR2 YFSETQ. There are 15 residues in the CDR3. The CDR3 region is CASSAEGLSYNEQFF. The CDR3 DNA sequence: TGCGCCAGCAGCGCGGAAGGACTATCCTACAATGAGCAGTTCTTC.

This clonotype was observed at least ten times. The CDR3 carries no conserved terminal phenylalanine or tryptophan, so it likely arises from a read error. This rearrangement joins TRBV20-1 to TRBJ2-1, with 11 positions matching TRBD2. Germline V lookup: CDR1 DFQATT, CDR2 SNEGSKA (reference sequence). The CDR3 runs to 16 residues. V was pared by 5 bases and J by 4 bases, with 10 bases of the junction left unmatched. CDR3 protein: CSAPGLAASKYNEQFL. CDR3 sequence (DNA): TGCAGTGCTCCGGGACTAGCGGCGTCTAAATACAATGAGCAGTTCCTC.

V and J are TRBV4-1 and TRBJ1-6; D uncertain. CDR1 MGHRA and CDR2 YSYEKL come from the germline V gene. Deletions cut 1 base from V and 7 bases from J, with 5 bases between. The CDR3 spans 13 residues. The CDR3 DNA follows: TGCGCCAGCAGCCAAGCCCAGAATTCACCCCTCCACTTT. Its protein is CASSQAQNSPLHF.

This clonotype was detected ten times or more. V is TRBV13 and J is TRBJ2-1, with unresolved D. Germline CDR1 reads PRHDT; CDR2 reads FYEKMQ (reference sequence). The CDR3 extends over 14 amino acids. Trimming pared 5 bases from V and 8 bases from J, leaving 16 bases between. The CDR3 DNA is TGTGCCAGCAGCCCACTTCAGAGTTTCTATGAGCAGTTCTTC. Amino acids: CASSPLQSFYEQFF.

This clonotype was observed a few times. This chain joins TRBV3-1 and TRBJ2-1; TRBD2 aligns across 8 bases. Per germline, CDR1 LGHDT and CDR2 YNNKEL (reference sequence). This CDR3 contains 15 residues. Trimming removed 2 bases from V and 3 bases from J; junction bases left unmatched: 3. The CDR3 DNA is TGTGCCAGCAGCCAATTGAGCGGGGGCTACAATGAGCAGTTCTTC. This translates into CASSQLSGGYNEQFF.

This clonotype was picked up many times. This chain connects TRBV20-1 to TRBJ1-2, with D possibly being TRBD1 (6 bases). The CDR3 extends over 14 amino acids. Germline V CDR1 and CDR2: DFQATT, SNEGSKA (reference sequence). V was shortened by 0 bases and J by 7 bases, with 15 bases between the two germline ends. The CDR3 DNA follows: TGCAGTGCTAGAGATGCGGGGGGCGCGGGTGGCTACACCTTC. It encodes CSARDAGGAGGYTF.

This clonotype was detected many times. The genes are TRBV5-7 and TRBJ2-7; tentative D call: TRBD1 (5 bases). TRBV5-7 is noted as an ORF with a role that remains uncertain. The CDR3 contains 16 residues. Trimming stripped 2 bases from V and 4 bases from J, with 19 bases between. The CDR3 sequence: CASSFRKTDHYYEQYF. CDR3 bases: TGTGCCAGCAGCTTCCGGAAGACAGACCACTATTACGAGCAGTACTTC.

This clonotype was seen only a few times. The rearrangement joins TRBV27 to TRBJ2-7, with D unclear. With 3 bases removed from V and 3 bases from J, the gap between germline ends came to 12 bases. The CDR3 is made up of 14 amino acids. Looked up from germline, CDR1 is MNHEY and CDR2 is SMNVEV (reference sequence). This CDR3 is CASSLPGVGYEQYF. In nucleotides, the CDR3 is TGTGCCAGCAGTTTGCCAGGTGTGGGCTACGAGCAGTACTTC.

The chain joins TRBV6-2 or TRBV6-3 to TRBJ2-1; D possibly corresponds to TRBD2 (5 bases). Germline assignment: CDR1 MNHEY and CDR2 SVGEGT. V was cut by 4 bases and J by 12 bases, with 13 bases left in between. This CDR3 comprises 12 residues. CDR3 bases: TGTGCCAGCAGTTCCCTGGGTCGGGGGCAGTTCTTC. Its protein product is CASSSLGRGQFF.

This clonotype was seen many times. Germline is not matched at one junction end, which may reflect a read error. The gene calls are TRBV12-3 or TRBV12-4 and TRBJ1-1; D gene uncertain. The CDR3 contains 13 residues. The CDR3 reads CASSLAENTEAFF. DNA of the CDR3: TGTGCCAGCAGCTTAGCAGAGAACACTGAAGCTTTCTTT.